Each of the 14 T cell receptor beta chains below was sequenced from the same sample in a study of shared clonotypes between healthy human individuals. Generated by immunoSEQ multiplex PCR, the TCRdb table keeps only in-frame clones and is missing some. The data show around 600,000 clones, with approximately 95% seen just once and 0.095% to 0.14% held by the top ten. Naive CD8 cells comprised CD45RO-negative, CCR7-positively selected cells, excluding terminally differentiated effector memory CD45RA+ cells. Material for sequencing was naive CD8+ T cells sorted from blood. Receptor source: a woman aged 30 to 39 in good health.

This clone was picked up a small number of times. The chain joins TRBV21-1 to TRBJ1-2. TRBV21-1 counts as a pseudogene. The CDR3 spans 11 residues. The CDR3 bases are TGTGCCAGTTCCCGGGGCTATGGCTACACCTTC. Its translation is CASSRGYGYTF.

The chain uses TRBV28 and TRBJ2-5; 11 bases align to TRBD1. The CDR3 consists of 20 residues. Germline values: CDR1 MDHEN, CDR2 SYDVKM. V shed 0 bases and J 0 bases; nucleotides not matched to a gene: 12. CDR3 nucleotides: TGTGCCAGCAGTTTATGCCTGCAGGACAGGGGGCCAAGGTACCAAGAGACCCAGTACTTC. It codes for CASSLCLQDRGPRYQETQYF.

This clone showed up just once. V usage is TRBV2 and J usage is TRBJ2-3; the D call may be TRBD1 or TRBD2 (6 bases each). This CDR3 contains 14 residues. With 2 bases removed from V and 2 bases from J, the gap between germline ends came to 8 bases. The V gene's germline CDR1 is SNHLY and CDR2 FYNNEI. Here the CDR3 DNA reads TGTGCCAGCAGTGAAAGGGGGGACACAGATACGCAGTATTTT. This codes for CASSERGDTDTQYF.

The chain employs TRBV27 and TRBJ2-7; D unresolved. Germline loops: CDR1 MNHEY, CDR2 SMNVEV (reference sequence). The CDR3 extends over 14 amino acids. The V end lost 2 bases, the J end lost 3 bases, and 11 bases lay between the germline ends. The CDR3 coding sequence is TGTGCCAGCAGTTTAATAACCGGTGGCTACGAGCAGTACTTC. Protein sequence: CASSLITGGYEQYF.

The V call is TRBV7-9, the J call TRBJ1-2; no clear D. Germline-derived CDR1 and CDR2 are SEHNR and FQNEAQ (reference sequence). With 5 bases removed from V and 0 bases from J, the gap between germline ends came to 16 bases. There are 16 residues in the CDR3. This CDR3 reads CASSPSEQGSNYGYTF. CDR3 coding DNA: TGTGCCAGCAGCCCGTCCGAACAAGGATCTAACTATGGCTACACCTTC.

J is TRBJ1-5 and V is TRBV28; TRBD1 is a possible D gene (5 bases). V lost 8 bases and J lost 2, with 19 bases in between. The CDR3 extends over 16 amino acids. Looked up from germline, CDR1 is MDHEN and CDR2 is SYDVKM. The CDR3 reads CASRPIARDGNQPQHF. The DNA of the CDR3 is TGTGCCAGCCGCCCCATAGCCAGGGATGGCAATCAGCCCCAGCATTTT.

CDR3 amino acids: CASSLDAGGLTGYTF. CDR3 DNA: TGTGCCAGCAGCTTAGATGCAGGGGGCCTGACGGGCTACACCTTC. The J gene is TRBJ1-2, the V gene TRBV7-6; 8 bases align to TRBD1. In germline, CDR1 is SGHVS, CDR2 FNYEAQ. The CDR3 has 15 residues. The J segment lost 8 bases and the V segment lost 1 base, leaving 9 bases of the junction unmatched.

The rearrangement links TRBV4-1 to TRBJ2-7, with 9 bases lining up with TRBD2. V dropped 0 bases and J dropped 0; count of bases not matched to a gene: 6. This CDR3 region has 17 residues. Germline values: CDR1 MGHRA, CDR2 YSYEKL. The CDR3 here is CASSQDSLAGTSYEQYF. The CDR3, as DNA: TGCGCCAGCAGCCAAGATAGTCTAGCGGGGACCTCCTACGAGCAGTACTTC.

The chain recombines TRBV2 with TRBJ2-5; D gene ambiguous. Between the trimmed V and J ends, which lost 7 bases and 1 base, there was a span of 19 bases. Germline CDR1 is SNHLY and CDR2 is FYNNEI. The CDR3 consists of 16 residues. This CDR3 reads CASTPPMSVPQETQYF. CDR3 nucleotides: TGTGCCAGCACTCCACCCATGTCCGTACCCCAAGAGACCCAGTACTTC.

The chain recombines TRBV7-8 with TRBJ2-7; 9 nucleotides align to TRBD1. Losses at the gene ends were 5 bases for V and 3 bases for J; bases not matched to a gene: 11. The CDR3 loop spans 16 amino acids. The germline CDR1 and CDR2 sequences are SGHVS and FQNEAQ. CDR3 sequence reads: CASSPTGGTGYYEQYF. The CDR3, as DNA: TGTGCCAGCAGCCCAACTGGAGGGACAGGGTACTACGAGCAGTACTTC.

This sequence joins TRBV5-6 and TRBJ1-1; no clear D gene. The CDR3 runs to 13 residues. Germline V gene data show CDR1 as SGHDT and CDR2 as YYEEEE. Trimming pared 0 bases from V and 3 bases from J, leaving 6 bases between. The CDR3 region is CASSLVAHTEAFF. The CDR3 DNA follows: TGTGCCAGCAGCTTGGTTGCGCACACTGAAGCTTTCTTT.

This clone was seen only a few times. The V call is TRBV27, the J call TRBJ2-7; the D call may be TRBD1 or TRBD2 (5 bases each). Trimming removed 5 bases at V and 6 bases at J, with 17 bases between. The CDR3 is 14 amino acids. In germline, CDR1 is MNHEY, CDR2 SMNVEV (reference sequence). The CDR3 loop reads CASSRAMGTGEQYF. DNA of the CDR3: TGTGCCAGCAGTAGGGCAATGGGGACCGGCGAGCAGTACTTC.

This sequence joins TRBV7-6 and TRBJ2-5; no clear D. V lost 7 bases and J lost 4, with 4 bases in between. The CDR3 is made up of 10 amino acids. Germline V gives CDR1 SGHVS, CDR2 FNYEAQ. CDR3 in amino acids: CASKGETQYF. Written as DNA, the CDR3 is TGTGCCAGCAAAGGAGAGACCCAGTACTTC. Looking up the rest from reference TRBV7-6 and TRBJ2-5 gives the full variable domain: GAGVSQSPRYKVTKRGQDVALRCDPISGHVSLYWYRQALGQGPEFLTYFNYEAQQDKSGLPNDRFSAERPEGSISTLTIQRTEQRDSAMYRCASKGETQYFGPGTRLLVL.

The chain has TRBV4-1 and TRBJ2-1; 8 bases are shared with TRBD2. Unmatched junction bases numbered 8, after V lost 10 bases and J lost 6 bases. The germline V gene encodes CDR1 MGHRA and CDR2 YSYEKL. The CDR3 runs 13 residues. CDR3 in amino acids: CATRGGVTNEQFF. As DNA, the CDR3 is TGCGCCACTCGGGGGGGCGTTACCAATGAGCAGTTCTTC.